This entry lists 8 T cell receptor beta chains sequenced from one sample in a study of blood T cell repertoires in COVID-19. Here immunoSEQ multiplex PCR was the method, and the copy in TCRdb shows in-frame clones only, minus some. The table includes around 130,000 clones, approximately 90% detected once. The sample consisted of peripheral blood. These receptors were collected from a man aged 65 to 85 with active COVID-19.

The J gene is TRBJ2-3, the V gene TRBV27; possibly TRBD2 for D (5 bases). With 3 bases removed from V and 2 bases from J, the gap between germline ends came to 15 bases. Germline CDR1 is MNHEY and CDR2 is SMNVEV (reference sequence). The CDR3 has 16 residues. The CDR3 loop reads CASSFISGRTTDTQYF. CDR3 nucleotides: TGTGCCAGCAGTTTCATCAGCGGCCGAACCACAGATACGCAGTATTTT.

The chain links TRBV28 to TRBJ1-5, with a weak D call TRBD1 (5 bases). CDR1 is MDHEN, CDR2 SYDVKM, per germline. CDR3 size: 15 residues. V lost 8 bases and J 1 base, leaving 15 bases between the germline ends. The CDR3 reads CASRMSGGSNQPQHF. DNA of the CDR3: TGTGCCAGCCGAATGAGCGGGGGAAGCAATCAGCCCCAGCATTTT.

The table lists this clone with a count of one. V gene TRBV27 combines with J gene TRBJ1-6; 7 bases align to TRBD1. This CDR3 has 16 amino acids. V gave up 4 bases and J gave up 5 bases; unmatched junction bases: 8. The germline V gene encodes CDR1 MNHEY and CDR2 SMNVEV (reference sequence). The CDR3 coding sequence is TGTGCCAGCAGTTCCGAGAGGGACAGCCATAATTCACCCCTCCACTTT. Translated, it gives CASSSERDSHNSPLHF.

The genes are TRBV30 and TRBJ2-6; TRBD1 matches at 8 bases. Germline loops: CDR1 GTSNPN, CDR2 SVGIG (reference sequence). The CDR3 has 18 residues. V lost 0 bases and J lost 2; bases outside the gene matches: 9. The CDR3 nucleotides are TGTGCCTGGAGTGTTGGAGCAGGGGGCAGGACTGGGGCCAACGTCCTGACTTTC. This codes for CAWSVGAGGRTGANVLTF.

The J gene is TRBJ2-1, the V gene TRBV18, with 11 bases that match TRBD1. The CDR3 loop spans 18 amino acids. V shed 0 bases, J shed 6 bases, and the junction held 10 bases outside the gene matches. Germline-derived CDR1 and CDR2 are KGHSH and LQKENI. DNA for the CDR3: TGTGCCAGCTCACCACCCGGTCCGGGACAGGGGGTTCTCAATGAGCAGTTCTTC. Protein: CASSPPGPGQGVLNEQFF.

This chain links TRBV5-1 with TRBJ2-2, with D possibly TRBD2 on 7 matching bases. The length of the CDR3 is 19 residues. Trimming removed 7 bases from V and 1 base from J, with 26 bases in between. Germline V gene data show CDR1 as SGHRS and CDR2 as YFSETQ. The CDR3 loop reads CASGTGDIAIAGNTGELFF. In DNA form, the CDR3 reads TGCGCCAGCGGAACCGGGGACATAGCGATAGCGGGGAACACCGGGGAGCTGTTTTTT.

V usage is TRBV6-5 and J usage is TRBJ1-2; D not certain. The CDR3 extends over 11 amino acids. Per the germline V gene, CDR1 is MNHEY and CDR2 is SVGAGI. Deletions cut 8 bases from V and 3 bases from J, with 7 bases between. The CDR3 sequence is CASGLDYGYTF. DNA for the CDR3: TGTGCCAGCGGGCTGGACTATGGCTACACCTTC.

V and J are TRBV29-1 and TRBJ1-1; no clear D gene. V was cut by 1 base and J by 1 base, with 4 bases left in between. CDR1 and CDR2 (germline): SQVTM, ANQGSEA. This CDR3 spans 12 amino acids. Here the CDR3 reads CSVEGRNTEAFF. CDR3 in DNA: TGCAGCGTTGAAGGTCGGAACACTGAAGCTTTCTTT.